The clone carrying this TCR beta chain was counted a few times. The antigen is not known. The data were obtained in a study of cytotoxic CD8 clonotypes in ibrutinib-treated CLL. Study at large: For this cohort, patients were roughly 10 relapsed/refractory and over 14 treatment-naive, while 17 were IGHV unmutated.

Assay used: immunoSEQ multiplex PCR; TCRdb lists only in-frame clones, some missing. The sample shows about 140,000 clones, 60% to 85% of them seen only once. Study outcomes and limitations: Baseline levels were approached again at progression, after clonality had risen at ibrutinib response. Public clonotypes were rare and shrank or held steady on treatment.

The CDR3 is 14 amino acids. V lost 4 bases and J lost 2, with 11 bases in between. The germline V gene has CDR1 SEHNR and CDR2 FQNEAQ (reference sequence). The material sequenced was PBMCs, taken after 24 months of ibrutinib treatment. The sequence was collected from a human donor with chronic lymphocytic leukemia. This chain uses TRBV7-9 with TRBJ2-5, with D tentatively TRBD1 (6 bases). This CDR3 reads CASSSSGTQETQYF. CDR3 DNA sequence: TGTGCCAGCAGCTCCTCCGGGACACAAGAGACCCAGTACTTC.